The clone carrying this TCR beta chain was counted between two and nine times. What it binds is unknown. This entry comes from a study of beta chain features in type 1 diabetes. Whole-study results and caveats: Shorter templates may be favored by PCR, equally so in patients and controls.

Averaging roughly 110 mL, one heparinised blood draw was given by each donor. Trimming shortened V by 0 bases and J by 1 base, and 10 bases separated the two germline ends. The CDR3 is made up of 15 amino acids. In germline, CDR1 is SGHTA, CDR2 FQGNSA. All of the isolated RNA was reverse transcribed, so expressed TCRB transcripts were sequenced. The data were produced by immunoSEQ multiplex PCR, yet TCRdb's version contains in-frame clones alone and is incomplete. The table shows 620,000 or so clones, with around 15% occurring only once. This clonotype was sampled from a man between 18 and 35 years old in good health. The V call is TRBV7-2, the J call TRBJ2-7; D is possibly TRBD2 (5 bases). Sequenced sample: naive CD4+ T cells from blood. The CDR3 region has the DNA TGTGCCAGCAGCTTAGCGGGAGTCCGATCCTACGAGCAGTACTTC. Amino acid sequence: CASSLAGVRSYEQYF.